Only one count was recorded for the clone carrying this TCR beta chain. Trimming took 2 bases from V and 2 from J; bases not matched to a gene: 2. Germline CDR1 LGHDT, CDR2 YNNKEL (reference sequence). The CDR3 runs to 15 residues. The data stem from a study of blood T cells in healthy people across ages. It was with a sample-barcoded 5' primer and a J-beta primer mix that a second PCR of roughly 7 to 12 cycles was run. TCRdb reanalysed the 5' RACE reads using MiXCR and keeps one entry per CDR3 protein. The sample has roughly 800,000 distinct CDR3 sequences, roughly 50% seen once; the top ten hold 20% to 25%.

The receptor's source is a man younger than 40 in good health. The genes are TRBV3-1 and TRBJ2-3; 9 bases match TRBD2. Material for sequencing was blood. The CDR3 DNA is TGTGCCAGCAGCCAAAGCGGGAGGAACACAGATACGCAGTATTTT. Translated: CASSQSGRNTDTQYF.